What follows describes a single T cell receptor beta chain. This clone has only one observation. Its cognate antigen has yet to be identified. The record has no base qualities; no much larger clone is one base away. The sample's time point, from its label and the paper: baseline pretreatment blood. The label giving this sample's treatment or condition can be read as: 15 Gy SBRT to primary tumor, nephrectomy 4 weeks later. To follow tumor-enriched clonotypes, peripheral blood was collected serially from radiation-treated patients at baseline and again at 2 weeks and 4 weeks after SBRT. Every patient's renal cell carcinoma showed clear cell pathology. Genomic DNA for TCR sequencing was prepared using the QIAamp DNA Blood Mini Kit (Qiagen). The analyses included just those samples that passed every quality control check. TCR beta libraries were generated from genomic DNA with the immunoSEQ kit, following the manufacturer's recommendations. Library preparation used a first multiplex PCR with proprietary primers, then a second PCR adding unique barcodes, with bead cleanups after each round. Each sample batch included a kit-provided positive control reaction and a negative control reaction. The final libraries were assessed on an Agilent 4200 TapeStation D1000 ScreenTape, pooled by volume, and quantified by qPCR. Sequencing ran on an Illumina NextSeq500 with a MidOutput 150-cycle cartridge, using 156 Read1 and 15 Index1 cycles with kit custom primers. The pooled library was loaded at 1.0 pM, and roughly 20% PhiX control was spiked in. In the source study's methods: Vendor-processed data were analyzed in R, with a clonotype defined as all T cells sharing the same CDR3 nucleotide sequence. In the clone abundance analyses, frequencies were normalized to the 10,000 most abundant clones in each sample. Before analysis, public T cell clones were removed, and these numbered fewer than five per sample on average. An abundance difference of at least 32-fold between compartments was the criterion for calling clonotypes tumor-enriched or baseline blood-enriched. A beta-binomial differential abundance model was used to identify clonotypes that were expanded or contracted between blood time points. Tumor-blood repertoire similarity was measured with the Baroni-Urbani and Buser coefficient, and group comparisons used two-tailed Wilcoxon tests in R. TCRdb retrieved this table from immuneACCESS and kept in-frame rearrangements only. Not all clones are present; in checked studies, unresolved V genes account for under half, and no reason is known for the remainder. D and trimming come from the DNA, and the V and J calls and clone size come from that table. For this sample there are 100,000 to 150,000 clones; about four fifths appear just once. About 2.9% of the sample is held by the ten biggest clonotypes.

The data were obtained in a study of radiation and T cells in renal cell carcinoma (dated by TCRdb to between 2020 and 2021). As for the study more broadly: The samples were obtained from a clinical trial, where primary renal cell carcinomas were treated with 15 Gy stereotactic body radiation therapy and then removed by nephrectomy 4 weeks afterward. In total, approximately 51 samples, comprising around 26 tumors and some 27 peripheral blood samples, were subjected to TCR beta sequencing. Across all 55 or so samples, under 4,500,000 unique CDR3 nucleotide sequences, encoding 2,658,974 unique CDR3 amino acid sequences, were identified.

The investigation overall reported the following: With a single-armed trial design, the study had no way to address how radiation dose or scheduling affects the TCR repertoire. Blood repertoire dynamics were not followed beyond 4 weeks after treatment. In blood, the top tumor clonotypes increased between baseline and 2 weeks post-radiation and then shrank by 4 weeks, which suggests that tumor-resident clones expanded only transiently. Because no pretreatment tumor biopsies were available, whether clonotypes were present in the tumor at baseline could not be determined.

Looking up the germline V gene yields CDR1 SGHRS and CDR2 YFSETQ. V and J lose 0 bases and 2 bases, and a span of 5 bases separates them. Measured from the cysteine to the phenylalanine, the CDR3 is 13 residues long. This entry keeps only the CDR3 DNA: 39 bases, framed from base 1. Sequences were derived from blood, sampled from a patient whose treatment included radiotherapy and nephrectomy. Here the chain combines TRBV5-1 and TRBJ2-5; no D gene can be assigned with confidence. The TCR was taken from a woman aged 55-69 years with renal cell carcinoma. The base sequence is TGCGCCAGCAGCTTGGCGGCTCAAGAGACCCAGTACTTC. This sequence encodes CASSLAAQETQYF.